Below are 27 T cell receptor beta chains sequenced from a single sample in a study of T-cell reconstitution after alpha-beta-depleted transplantation in children. Researchers prepared the TCRbeta library using unique molecular identifiers, the study reports. TCRdb analysed the PCR reads with MiXCR anew, one entry per CDR3 protein. The table has hundreds of thousands of distinct CDR3 sequences, around 17% seen once; the top ten hold 1.1%. Here the sequenced sample was PBMCs from the stem cell graft donor, taken from the stem cell graft. These receptors were obtained from a human donor who donated a stem cell graft to a child with acute myeloid leukemia.

This clonotype turned up a few times. V is TRBV28 and J is TRBJ2-7; D not resolved. Trimming took off 3 bases at V and 3 bases at J, with 6 bases between the two ends. Germline CDR1 reads MDHEN; CDR2 reads SYDVKM. CDR3 length: 12 amino acids. CDR3 bases: TGTGCCAGCAGTTTGGATCTCTACGAGCAGTACGTC. Its translation is CASSLDLYEQYV.

This clonotype was picked up a small number of times. The chain is built from TRBV7-2 and TRBJ2-7, with D unresolved. The CDR3 length is 13 residues. The V gene's germline CDR1 is SGHTA and CDR2 FQGNSA. V was cut by 4 bases and J by 0 bases, with 7 bases left in between. Here the CDR3 DNA reads TGTGCCAGCAGCTCGCGGTTCTCCTACGAGCAGTACTTC. It is translated as CASSSRFSYEQYF.

Turning to this clonotype: Possible read error: a much larger clone is one base away. V usage is TRBV20-1 and J usage is TRBJ2-3; tentatively, D is TRBD1 (6 bases). V lost 8 bases to trimming and J lost 6 bases, with 15 bases between them. CDR3 length: 12 residues. Germline CDR1 DFQATT, CDR2 SNEGSKA (reference sequence). In DNA form, the CDR3 reads TGCAGTTTGGCAGGGGCTTCGGATACGCAGTATTTT. It translates to CSLAGASDTQYF.

This sequence joins TRBV13 and TRBJ2-7; 7 bases fit TRBD1. V trimming: 0 bases; J trimming: 3 bases; junction bases outside the gene matches: 5. This CDR3 comprises 15 residues. Germline V gives CDR1 PRHDT, CDR2 FYEKMQ (reference sequence). The CDR3 DNA reads TGTGCCAGCAGCTTAGGCCGGACAGGAGGCTACGAGCAGTACGTC. Translation gives CASSLGRTGGYEQYV.

This clonotype was observed at least ten times. This chain uses TRBV27 with TRBJ2-1; 8 bases are shared with TRBD2. Germline V lookup: CDR1 MNHEY, CDR2 SMNVEV (reference sequence). The CDR3 is made up of 14 amino acids. With 6 bases clipped from V and 3 bases from J, the junction kept 4 bases outside the gene matches. CDR3 residues: CASSGGGIYNEQFF. CDR3 nucleotide sequence: TGTGCCAGCAGCGGGGGGGGGATCTACAATGAGCAGTTCTTC.

The rearrangement uses TRBV7-3 and TRBJ1-1; D unresolved. Germline V CDR1 and CDR2: SGHTA, FQGTGA. This CDR3 is 13 amino acids long. V lost 0 bases, J lost 6 bases, and 8 bases lay in between. In DNA form, the CDR3 reads TGTGCCAGCAGCTTAACCGGGTGGGCTGAAGCTTTCTTT. Amino acids: CASSLTGWAEAFF.

This clonotype has a count of ten or more. The rearrangement joins TRBV20-1 to TRBJ1-5; perhaps TRBD1 as D (5 bases). The CDR3 has 14 amino acids. Per germline, CDR1 DFQATT and CDR2 SNEGSKA (reference sequence). Trimming stripped 5 bases from V and 0 bases from J, with 11 bases between. The CDR3 here is CSAGGGNSNQPQHF. The CDR3 nucleotides are TGCAGTGCTGGGGGGGGGAATAGCAATCAGCCCCAGCATTTT.

This clonotype was counted many times. The chain recombines TRBV5-1 with TRBJ2-6; tentative D call: TRBD1 (5 bases). Germline V gene sequence: CDR1 SGHRS, CDR2 YFSETQ. With 8 bases removed from V and 9 bases from J, the gap between germline ends came to 6 bases. The CDR3 consists of 10 residues. CDR3: CASQGNVLTF. The CDR3 DNA reads TGCGCCAGTCAGGGCAACGTCCTGACTTTC. Filled out from reference TRBV5-1 and TRBJ2-6, the complete variable domain reads KAGVTQTPRYLIKTRGQQVTLSCSPISGHRSVSWYQQTPGQGLQFLFEYFSETQRNKGNFPGRFSGRQFSNSRSEMNVSTLELGDSALYLCASQGNVLTFGAGSRLTVL.

This clonotype was counted a few times. The chain carries TRBV7-3 and TRBJ2-3, with 10 nucleotides matching TRBD2. The CDR3 has 16 amino acids. CDR1 and CDR2 from the germline V gene are SGHTA and FQGTGA. Germline trimming cut 5 bases from V and 1 base from J; bases unmatched to any gene: 6. DNA of the CDR3: TGTGCCAGCAGCGCACTTCTAGCGGGGGGCACAGATACGCAGTATTTT. Translated: CASSALLAGGTDTQYF. Combining the CDR3 with reference TRBV7-3 and TRBJ2-3 gives the whole variable domain GAGVSQTPSNKVTEKGKYVELRCDPISGHTALYWYRQSLGQGPEFLIYFQGTGAADDSGLPNDRFFAVRPEGSVSTLKIQRTERGDSAVYLCASSALLAGGTDTQYFGPGTRLTVL.

This clonotype appeared many times. The chain is built from TRBV20-1 and TRBJ1-5; D is ambiguous. Germline CDR1 DFQATT, CDR2 SNEGSKA (reference sequence). With 2 bases removed from V and 1 base from J, the gap between germline ends came to 12 bases. The CDR3 spans 15 residues. CDR3 sequence (DNA): TGCAGTGCTAGATCTGGCCAGGTGAGCAATCAGCCCCAGCATTTT. It yields the protein CSARSGQVSNQPQHF.

Many counts were recorded for this clonotype. This sequence joins TRBV5-1 and TRBJ1-1; the D is unclear. Between the trimmed V and J ends, which lost 0 bases and 1 base, there was a span of 7 bases. CDR3 length equals 14 residues. Germline-derived CDR1 and CDR2 are SGHRS and YFSETQ. The CDR3 bases are TGCGCCAGCAGCTTGGCCGGCAAGAACACTGAAGCTTTCTTT. This translates into CASSLAGKNTEAFF.

This chain links TRBV11-3 with TRBJ2-3; D remains ambiguous. The ends were cut back, 3 bases at V and 5 bases at J, with 12 bases in the middle. CDR1 is SGHNT, CDR2 YENEEA, per germline. CDR3 length: 14 amino acids. The CDR3 loop is CASSFGQAEDTQYF. Here the CDR3 DNA reads TGTGCCAGCAGCTTCGGGCAGGCTGAAGATACGCAGTATTTT.

This chain links TRBV10-3 with TRBJ1-3, with 7 bases matching TRBD1. V shed 4 bases and J 3 bases; nucleotides not matched to a gene: 6. The length of the CDR3 is 15 residues. The germline V gene has CDR1 ENHRY and CDR2 SYGVKD. Written as DNA, the CDR3 is TGTGCCATCAGTGGGCAGGACAGGAATGGAAACACCATATATTTT. It specifies CAISGQDRNGNTIYF.

CDR3 nucleotide sequence: TGTGCCAGCAGCCCCATGGGGGGGTATGGCTACACCTTC. This sequence encodes CASSPMGGYGYTF. V is TRBV7-3 and J is TRBJ1-2; TRBD1 is a possible D gene (5 bases). The V end lost 5 bases, the J end lost 5 bases, and 12 bases lay between the germline ends. Germline lookup yields CDR1 SGHTA and CDR2 FQGTGA. This CDR3 has 13 residues.

This clonotype has only a few counts. The chain recombines TRBV6-1 with TRBJ2-7, with D perhaps assigned TRBD1 or TRBD2 (6 bases each). CDR1 and CDR2 from the germline V gene are MNHNS and SASEGT. This CDR3 is built from 13 residues. The ends were cut back, 8 bases at V and 4 bases at J, with 15 bases in the middle. CDR3 residues: CASEGGVSYEQYV. CDR3 nucleotides: TGTGCCAGCGAGGGGGGCGTCAGTTACGAGCAGTACGTC.

This clonotype was counted only a few times. This chain joins TRBV5-1 and TRBJ2-5; a possible D gene is TRBD2 (5 bases). This CDR3 is 15 amino acids long. Trimming shortened V by 3 bases and J by 5 bases, and 17 bases separated the two germline ends. Per the germline V gene, CDR1 is SGHRS and CDR2 is YFSETQ. The CDR3 sequence is CASSSEGVGWETQYF. For the CDR3, the DNA is TGCGCCAGCAGCTCAGAGGGCGTAGGGTGGGAGACCCAGTACTTC.

This chain links TRBV25-1 with TRBJ2-1; no clear D. V lost 1 base and J lost 0, with 13 bases in between. This CDR3 has 17 residues. Germline values: CDR1 MGHDK, CDR2 SYGVNS. CDR3 sequence (DNA): TGTGCCAGCAGTGAATTCGGGTCCCGAGACTCCTACAATGAGCAGTTCTTC. Protein product: CASSEFGSRDSYNEQFF.

The gene calls are TRBV7-2 and TRBJ2-1; D is ambiguous. Trimming pared 5 bases from V and 6 bases from J, leaving 17 bases between. This CDR3 has 15 residues. The germline V gene encodes CDR1 SGHTA and CDR2 FQGNSA. Written as DNA, the CDR3 is TGTGCCAGCAGCCATCTTCGTCCCTCTCGCAATGAGCAGTTCTTC. This codes for CASSHLRPSRNEQFF.

The rearrangement uses TRBV7-7 and TRBJ2-7; perhaps TRBD1 as D (6 bases). The CDR3 runs to 13 residues. Trimming removed 8 bases from V and 3 bases from J, with 14 bases in between. Germline CDR1 reads SSHAT; CDR2 reads FNYEAQ (reference sequence). DNA for the CDR3: TGTGCCAGCGCTCAGGGGCTGATCTACGAGCAGTACTTC. This encodes CASAQGLIYEQYF.

Ten or more counts support this clonotype. This CDR3 reads CASSEKIAGTGELFF. The CDR3 coding sequence is TGTGCCAGCAGTGAGAAGATAGCCGGCACCGGGGAGCTGTTTTTT. The chain has TRBV6-4 and TRBJ2-2; D gene uncertain. Trimming removed 3 bases from V and 4 bases from J, with 12 bases in between. Germline CDR1 reads MRHNA; CDR2 reads SNTAGT. The CDR3 totals 15 residues.

The rearrangement uses TRBV4-3 and TRBJ2-7, with TRBD1 matching over 7 bases. CDR3 length equals 14 residues. J was trimmed by 3 bases and V by 4 bases; bases with no gene match: 6. Per the germline V gene, CDR1 is LGHNA and CDR2 is YSLEER. The CDR3 spells CASSPGQDHYEQYF. In nucleotides, the CDR3 is TGCGCCAGCAGCCCCGGACAGGACCACTACGAGCAGTACTTC.

CDR3 sequence: CSARESADYTQYF. In DNA, the CDR3 is TGCAGTGCTAGAGAATCCGCGGATTATACGCAGTATTTT. The chain uses TRBV20-1 and TRBJ2-3; D ambiguous. From germline, CDR1 is DFQATT and CDR2 SNEGSKA (reference sequence). V was shortened by 0 bases and J by 7 bases, with 11 bases between the two germline ends. The CDR3 runs to 13 residues.

On this clonotype: A much larger clone differs by one base, so this may be a read error. Likely a read error: the CDR3 ends without its conserved phenylalanine or tryptophan. The chain carries TRBV6-5 and TRBJ1-2; D unclear. This CDR3 has 15 amino acids. Germline V lookup: CDR1 MNHEY, CDR2 SVGAGI. V was trimmed by 4 bases and J by 0 bases, leaving 12 bases between them. Here the CDR3 DNA reads TGTGCCAGCAGTTCCGGACGCATCCCTAACTATGGCTACACCTTG. Translated: CASSSGRIPNYGYTL.

The table lists this clonotype with a few counts. V is TRBV6-5 and J is TRBJ1-2; 8 bases match TRBD1. The junction had 5 bases not matched to a gene; V was cut back by 5 bases and J by 6 bases. The germline V gene has CDR1 MNHEY and CDR2 SVGAGI. This CDR3 spans 13 amino acids. The CDR3 nucleotides read TGTGCCAGCAGTCCCCAGGGGGCCAATGGCTACACCTTC. This translates into CASSPQGANGYTF.

The chain carries TRBV9 and TRBJ1-1; D possibly corresponds to TRBD1 (5 bases). The CDR3 sequence is 14 residues long. Germline V lookup: CDR1 SGDLS, CDR2 YYNGEE. Trimming took off 3 bases at V and 5 bases at J, with 14 bases between the two ends. The CDR3 here is CASSALGEGTEAFF. For the CDR3, the DNA is TGTGCCAGCAGCGCGCTTGGGGAGGGGACTGAAGCTTTCTTT. The full variable domain, with the rest looked up from reference TRBV9 and TRBJ1-1, is DSGVTQTPKHLITATGQRVTLRCSPRSGDLSVYWYQQSLDQGLQFLIQYYNGEERAKGNILERFSAQQFPDLHSELNLSSLELGDSALYFCASSALGEGTEAFFGQGTRLTVV.

This clonotype was observed at least ten times. The V and J genes are TRBV12-3 or TRBV12-4 and TRBJ2-1, with D possibly being TRBD2 (5 bases). CDR3 length: 10 residues. V lost 8 bases to trimming and J lost 6 bases, with 5 bases between them. CDR3 DNA: TGTGCCAGCGGACTCAATGAGCAGTTCTTC. Translated: CASGLNEQFF.

V usage is TRBV6-2 or TRBV6-3 and J usage is TRBJ1-1; D unclear. The V and J ends lost 9 bases and 1 base respectively, with 12 bases between them. The germline V gene encodes CDR1 MNHEY and CDR2 SVGEGT. The CDR3 is made up of 13 amino acids. As DNA, the CDR3 is TGTGCCAGTTACGGCCGGCCGAACACTGAAGCTTTCTTT. Protein: CASYGRPNTEAFF.